This T cell receptor beta chain was sequenced during a study of T cells after posttransplantation cyclophosphamide. Study results and caveats: Tissue-infiltrating T cells from skin or gut overlapped little with blood T cells. Later blood repertoires were often dominated by clones from the donor CD8+ memory compartment. TRB clonality was highly associated with recipient CMV seropositivity and reactivation.

Germline CDR1 and CDR2: SEHNR and FQNEAQ (reference sequence). The CDR3 is 16 residues long. Trimming at V came to 1 base and at J to 0 bases, leaving 5 bases not matched to a gene. Measured with immunoSEQ multiplex PCR; TCRdb has only the in-frame clones, and not every one. The data contain tens of thousands of clones, 85% to 95% of them singletons. A remark on this clone: Its target is unknown.

The sample consisted of PBMCs. The origin of this receptor is a woman aged 50 to 60 in good health and a related stem cell transplant donor. The rearrangement joins TRBV7-9 to TRBJ2-7; 8 bases line up with TRBD1. The CDR3 bases are TGTGCCAGCAGCTTAGATCCGGGACAGGTCTCCTACGAGCAGTACTTC. It codes for CASSLDPGQVSYEQYF.